This T cell receptor beta chain is from a study of blood T cell repertoires in COVID-19. Study-wide context: Some COVID-19 samples were acute and others convalescent; all came from the United States, Italy and Spain. The cDNA or gDNA used as material had been derived from T cells, B-cell-depleted T cells, or PBMCs.

Original handling: By means of reference gene primer amplification, nucleated cell counts were estimated. Assay: immunoSEQ multiplex PCR; the TCRdb copy retains only in-frame clones and omits some. D and trimming come from the DNA, and the V and J calls and clone size come from that table. The sample lists 290,000 or so clones, 80% to 95% seen once, with 2.2% in the top ten. The germline V gene encodes CDR1 MNHEY and CDR2 SVGAGI. Trimming shortened V by 11 bases and J by 4 bases, and 20 bases separated the two germline ends. This CDR3 has 14 residues. Sequenced sample: peripheral blood. J is TRBJ1-1 and V is TRBV6-5; perhaps TRBD1 as D (6 bases). The TCR was taken from a woman between 25 and 40 years old with COVID-19, enrolled during active disease. CDR3 sequence: CAARGQGRGTEAFF. The CDR3 DNA sequence: TGTGCCGCAAGGGGCCAGGGGCGCGGCACTGAAGCTTTCTTT.